This T cell receptor beta chain stems from a study of shared clonotypes between healthy human individuals. General study results and limits: Sequencing depth was expected to influence donor clonotype sharing.

In the case of this clone: Its antigen is not known.

Germline CDR1 reads SNHLY; CDR2 reads FYNNEI. This CDR3 has 13 amino acids. The germline V and J ends were trimmed by 1 base and 4 bases, with 5 bases remaining between them. Deep-level settings were used for running the assay. Generated by immunoSEQ multiplex PCR, the TCRdb table keeps only in-frame clones and is missing some. The table lists around 500,000 clones, around 80% of them singletons, with more than 10% in the top ten. The sample consisted of PBMCs. The chain couples TRBV2 to TRBJ2-1; D remains ambiguous. The clonotype originates from a woman between 40 and 55 years old in good health. Some clones in this sample may be carry-over from other donors' samples. CDR3 residues: CASSEEAYNEQFF. DNA for the CDR3: TGTGCCAGCAGTGAAGAGGCGTACAATGAGCAGTTCTTC.